This T cell receptor (beta chain) was identified in a study of blood T cell repertoires in COVID-19. Study summary: Sources were T cells, B-cell-depleted T cells, or PBMCs; the material itself was cDNA or gDNA.

In the original processing: Counts of nucleated cells, estimated from reference gene primer amplification, were obtained. Produced via immunoSEQ multiplex PCR; TCRdb's table is partial and in-frame only. The DNA gave D and trimming, while V, J and clone size come from that table. The sample carries about 210,000 clones, around 80% recorded once. About this clone itself: Other DNA sequences of this sample code for an identical CDR3.

The clonotype was recovered from a woman in her thirties or forties with acute or convalescent COVID-19. Specimen: peripheral blood.

The CDR3 here is CASSVEGLATDTQYF. DNA for the CDR3: TGTGCCAGCAGCGTAGAGGGACTAGCGACAGATACGCAGTATTTT. V gene TRBV9 combines with J gene TRBJ2-3; 10 bases agree with TRBD2. Trimming cost V 0 bases and J 3 bases; bases outside gene matches: 1. Germline assignment: CDR1 SGDLS and CDR2 YYNGEE. This CDR3 spans 15 amino acids.